This TCR beta chain stems from a study of graft-versus-host responses after intestinal transplantation. This clone occurred once. As yet, its antigen is unknown. In germline, CDR1 is KGHSH, CDR2 LQKENI. J gave up 6 bases and V 3 bases, and 6 bases lay outside the gene matches. This CDR3 contains 15 residues. TCRdb's table, derived via immunoSEQ multiplex PCR, lists solely in-frame clones and lacks some. The data hold roughly 34,000 clones, with approximately 93% observed a single time. The sequence derives from a human donor who was the organ donor for an intestinal transplant. This sequence joins TRBV18 and TRBJ2-1, with TRBD2 identical over 9 bases. The specimen was unstimulated CD4+ T cells sorted from spleen or lymph node cells, collected before transplant. CDR3: CASSPSASGVNEQFF. In nucleotides, the CDR3 is TGTGCCAGCTCACCTTCGGCTAGCGGGGTCAATGAGCAGTTCTTC.